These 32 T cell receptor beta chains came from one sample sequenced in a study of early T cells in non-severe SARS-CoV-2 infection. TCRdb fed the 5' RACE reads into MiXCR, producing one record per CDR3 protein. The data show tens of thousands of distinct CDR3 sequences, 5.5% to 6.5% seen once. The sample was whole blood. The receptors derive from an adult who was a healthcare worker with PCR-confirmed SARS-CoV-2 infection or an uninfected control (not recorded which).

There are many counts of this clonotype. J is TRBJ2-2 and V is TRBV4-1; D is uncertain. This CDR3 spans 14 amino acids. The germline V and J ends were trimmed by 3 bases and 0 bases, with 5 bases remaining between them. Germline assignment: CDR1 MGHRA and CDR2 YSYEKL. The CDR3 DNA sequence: TGCGCCAGCAGCCAGGCTTCGAACACCGGGGAGCTGTTTTTT. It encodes CASSQASNTGELFF.

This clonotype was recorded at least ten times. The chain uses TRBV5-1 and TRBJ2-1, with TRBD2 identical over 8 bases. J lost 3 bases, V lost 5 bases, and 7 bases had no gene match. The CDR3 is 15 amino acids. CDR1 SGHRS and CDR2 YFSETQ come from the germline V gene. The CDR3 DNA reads TGCGCCAGCAGAGGCCTTAGCGGGAACTACAATGAGCAGTTCTTC. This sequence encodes CASRGLSGNYNEQFF. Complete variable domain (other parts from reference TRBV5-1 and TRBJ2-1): KAGVTQTPRYLIKTRGQQVTLSCSPISGHRSVSWYQQTPGQGLQFLFEYFSETQRNKGNFPGRFSGRQFSNSRSEMNVSTLELGDSALYLCASRGLSGNYNEQFFGPGTRLTVL.

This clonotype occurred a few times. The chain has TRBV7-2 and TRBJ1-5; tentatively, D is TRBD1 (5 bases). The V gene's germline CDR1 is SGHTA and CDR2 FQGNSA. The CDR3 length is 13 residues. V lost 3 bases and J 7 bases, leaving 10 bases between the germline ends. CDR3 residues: CASSLQRGQPQHF. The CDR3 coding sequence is TGTGCCAGCAGCTTGCAGCGGGGCCAGCCCCAGCATTTT.

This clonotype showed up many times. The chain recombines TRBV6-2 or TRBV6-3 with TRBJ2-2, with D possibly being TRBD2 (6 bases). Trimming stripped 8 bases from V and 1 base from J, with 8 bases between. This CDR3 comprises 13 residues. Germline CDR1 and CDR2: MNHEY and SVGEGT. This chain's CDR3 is CASWGVNTGELFF. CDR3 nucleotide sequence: TGTGCCAGCTGGGGGGTGAACACCGGGGAGCTGTTTTTT.

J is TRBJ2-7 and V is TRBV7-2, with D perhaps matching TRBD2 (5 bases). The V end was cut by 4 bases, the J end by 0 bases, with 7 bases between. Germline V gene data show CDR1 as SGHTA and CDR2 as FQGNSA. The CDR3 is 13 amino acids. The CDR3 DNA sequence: TGTGCCAGCAGCTCTCGGGACTCCTACGAGCAGTACTTC. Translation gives CASSSRDSYEQYF.

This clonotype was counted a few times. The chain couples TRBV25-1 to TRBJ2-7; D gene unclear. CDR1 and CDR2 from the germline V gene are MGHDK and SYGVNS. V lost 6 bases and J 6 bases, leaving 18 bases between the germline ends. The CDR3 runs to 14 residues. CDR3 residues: CASRGDRSQVEQYF. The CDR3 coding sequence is TGTGCCAGCAGGGGCGACCGGAGCCAAGTCGAGCAGTACTTC.

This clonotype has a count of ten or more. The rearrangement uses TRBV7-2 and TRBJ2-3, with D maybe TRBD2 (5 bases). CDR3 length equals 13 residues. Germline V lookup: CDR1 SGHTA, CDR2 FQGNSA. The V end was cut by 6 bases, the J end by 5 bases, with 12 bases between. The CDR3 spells CASRGRAGDTQYF. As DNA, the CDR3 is TGTGCCAGCAGAGGGAGAGCTGGAGATACGCAGTATTTT.

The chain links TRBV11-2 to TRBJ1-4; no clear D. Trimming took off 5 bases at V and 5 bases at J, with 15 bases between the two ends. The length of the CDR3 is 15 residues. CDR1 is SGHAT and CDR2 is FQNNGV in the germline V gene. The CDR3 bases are TGTGCCAGCAGCAATTCCGGACTCCCGAATGAAAAACTGTTTTTT. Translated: CASSNSGLPNEKLFF.

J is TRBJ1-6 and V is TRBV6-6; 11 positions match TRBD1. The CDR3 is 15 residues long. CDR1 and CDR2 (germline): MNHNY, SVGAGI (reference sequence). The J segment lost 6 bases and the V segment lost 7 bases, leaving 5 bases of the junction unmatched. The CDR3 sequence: CASKIGQGANSPLHF. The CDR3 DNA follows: TGTGCCAGCAAGATCGGACAGGGGGCTAATTCACCCCTCCACTTT.

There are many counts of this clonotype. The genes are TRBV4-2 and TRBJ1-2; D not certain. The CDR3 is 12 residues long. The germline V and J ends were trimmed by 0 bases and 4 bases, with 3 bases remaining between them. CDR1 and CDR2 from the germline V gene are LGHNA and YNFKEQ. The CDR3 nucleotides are TGTGCCAGCAGCCAAGATGCCTATGGCTACACCTTC. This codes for CASSQDAYGYTF.

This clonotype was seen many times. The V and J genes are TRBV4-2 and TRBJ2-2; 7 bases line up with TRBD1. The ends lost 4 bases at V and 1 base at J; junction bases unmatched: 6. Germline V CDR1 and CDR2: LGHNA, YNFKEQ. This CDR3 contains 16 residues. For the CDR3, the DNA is TGTGCCAGCAGCCTGACAGGGAGTAGGAACACCGGGGAGCTGTTTTTT. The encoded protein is CASSLTGSRNTGELFF.

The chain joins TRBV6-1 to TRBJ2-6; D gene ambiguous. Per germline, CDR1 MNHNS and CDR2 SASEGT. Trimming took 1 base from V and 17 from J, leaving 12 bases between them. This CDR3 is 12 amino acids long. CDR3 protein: CASSEVLPELTF. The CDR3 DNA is TGTGCCAGCAGTGAAGTCTTACCAGAGTTGACTTTC.

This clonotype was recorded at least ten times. The DNA for the CDR3 is TGTGCCAGCAGTTTAATTGGGAATAATTCACCCCTCCACTTT. Translation: CASSLIGNNSPLHF. The chain carries TRBV12-3 or TRBV12-4 and TRBJ1-6; D unresolved. V lost 2 bases and J 5 bases, leaving 7 bases between the germline ends. This CDR3 contains 14 residues.

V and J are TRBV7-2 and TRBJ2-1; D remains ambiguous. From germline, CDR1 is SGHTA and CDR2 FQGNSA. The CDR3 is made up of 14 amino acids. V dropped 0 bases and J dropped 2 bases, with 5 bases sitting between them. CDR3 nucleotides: TGTGCCAGCAGCTTAGCCCGGGCCTACAATGAGCAGTTCTTC. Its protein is CASSLARAYNEQFF.

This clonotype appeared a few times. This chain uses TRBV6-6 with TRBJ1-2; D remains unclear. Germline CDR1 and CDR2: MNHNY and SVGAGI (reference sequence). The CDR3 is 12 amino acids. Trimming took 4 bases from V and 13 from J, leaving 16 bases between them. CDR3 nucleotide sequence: TGTGCCAGCAGTTTCCACCAAGAGTTGTCCACCTTC. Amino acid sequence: CASSFHQELSTF.

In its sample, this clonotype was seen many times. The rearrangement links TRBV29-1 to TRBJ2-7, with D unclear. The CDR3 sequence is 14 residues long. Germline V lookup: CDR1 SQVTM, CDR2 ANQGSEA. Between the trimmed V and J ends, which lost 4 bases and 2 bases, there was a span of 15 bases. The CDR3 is CSVVSPVKTYEQYF. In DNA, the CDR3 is TGCAGCGTTGTGAGTCCGGTTAAGACCTACGAGCAGTACTTC.

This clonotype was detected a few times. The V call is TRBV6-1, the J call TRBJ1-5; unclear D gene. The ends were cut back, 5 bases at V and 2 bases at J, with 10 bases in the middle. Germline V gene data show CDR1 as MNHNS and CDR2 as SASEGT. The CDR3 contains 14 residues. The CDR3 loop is CASSQRLGNQPQHF. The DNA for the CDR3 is TGTGCCAGCAGTCAAAGACTTGGCAATCAGCCCCAGCATTTT.

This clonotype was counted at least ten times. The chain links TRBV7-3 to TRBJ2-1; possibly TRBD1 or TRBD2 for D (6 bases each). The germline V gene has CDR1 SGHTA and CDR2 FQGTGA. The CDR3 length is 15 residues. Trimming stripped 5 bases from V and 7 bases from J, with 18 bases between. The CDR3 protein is CASSRGTRGRNEQFF. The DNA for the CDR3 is TGTGCCAGCAGCCGGGGGACACGGGGGAGGAATGAGCAGTTCTTC.

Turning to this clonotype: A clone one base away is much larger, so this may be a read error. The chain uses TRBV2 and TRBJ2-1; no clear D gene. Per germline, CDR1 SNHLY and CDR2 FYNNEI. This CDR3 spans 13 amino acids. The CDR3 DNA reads TGTGTCAGCAGTTTACAGCTCTACAATGAGCAGTTCTTC. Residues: CVSSLQLYNEQFF.

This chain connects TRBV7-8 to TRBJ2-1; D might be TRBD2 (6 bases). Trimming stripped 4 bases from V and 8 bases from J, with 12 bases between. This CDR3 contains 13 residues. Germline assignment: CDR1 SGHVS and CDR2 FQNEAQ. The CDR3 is CASSSDYSHEQFF. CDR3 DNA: TGTGCCAGCAGCTCGGACTACAGCCATGAGCAGTTCTTC.

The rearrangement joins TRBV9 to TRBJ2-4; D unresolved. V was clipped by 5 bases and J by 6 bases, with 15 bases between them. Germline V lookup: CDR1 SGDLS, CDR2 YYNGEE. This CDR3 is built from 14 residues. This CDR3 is CASSQVGMANIQYF. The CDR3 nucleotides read TGTGCCAGCAGTCAAGTAGGGATGGCAAACATTCAGTACTTC.

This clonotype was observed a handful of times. CDR3 nucleotides: TGTGCCTGGAGGGGGGCAGATACGCAGTATTTT. Its translation is CAWRGADTQYF. The chain joins TRBV30 to TRBJ2-3; TRBD1 or TRBD2 may be the D gene (5 bases each). Germline V gene data show CDR1 as GTSNPN and CDR2 as SVGIG (reference sequence). The V and J ends lost 3 bases and 4 bases respectively, with 5 bases between them. The CDR3 spans 11 residues.

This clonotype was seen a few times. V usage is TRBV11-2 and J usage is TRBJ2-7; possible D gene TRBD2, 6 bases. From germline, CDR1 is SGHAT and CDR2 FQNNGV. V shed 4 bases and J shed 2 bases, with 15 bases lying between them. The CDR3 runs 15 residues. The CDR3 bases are TGTGCCAGCAGCTCCCGCCCGGGGGTCCCCTACGAGCAGTACTTC. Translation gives CASSSRPGVPYEQYF. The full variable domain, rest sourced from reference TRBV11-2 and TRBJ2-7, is EAGVAQSPRYKIIEKRQSVAFWCNPISGHATLYWYQQILGQGPKLLIQFQNNGVVDDSQLPKDRFSAERLKGVDSTLKIQPAKLEDSAVYLCASSSRPGVPYEQYFGPGTRLTVT.

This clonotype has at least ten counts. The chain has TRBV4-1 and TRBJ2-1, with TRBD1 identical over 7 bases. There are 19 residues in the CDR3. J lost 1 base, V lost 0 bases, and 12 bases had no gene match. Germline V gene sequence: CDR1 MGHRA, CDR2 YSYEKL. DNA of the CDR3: TGCGCCAGCAGCCAAGATCCCAAGACAGACAGGGTATCCTACAATGAGCAGTTCTTC. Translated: CASSQDPKTDRVSYNEQFF.

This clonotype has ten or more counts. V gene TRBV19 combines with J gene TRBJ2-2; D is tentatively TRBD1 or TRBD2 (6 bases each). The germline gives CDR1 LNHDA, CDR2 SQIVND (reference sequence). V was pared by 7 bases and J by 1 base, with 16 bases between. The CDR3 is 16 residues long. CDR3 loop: CASKGGAAQNTGELFF. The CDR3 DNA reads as TGTGCCAGTAAGGGGGGAGCAGCTCAGAACACCGGGGAGCTGTTTTTT.

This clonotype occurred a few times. The DNA for the CDR3 is TGTGCCAGCTCACCACCTGGGACAGGGGCCCGATATGGCTACACCTTC. The encoded protein is CASSPPGTGARYGYTF. This rearrangement joins TRBV18 to TRBJ1-2; 10 bases fit TRBD1. The CDR3 has 16 residues. With V trimmed by 0 bases and J by 5 bases, 6 bases remained unmatched. Germline V CDR1 and CDR2: KGHSH, LQKENI.

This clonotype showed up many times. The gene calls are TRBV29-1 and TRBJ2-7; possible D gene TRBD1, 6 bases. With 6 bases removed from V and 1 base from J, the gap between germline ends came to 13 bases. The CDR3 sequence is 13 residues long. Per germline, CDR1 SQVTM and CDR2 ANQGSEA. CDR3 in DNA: TGCAGCGTGTCCCAGGGGATTTCCTACGAGCAGTACTTC. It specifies CSVSQGISYEQYF.

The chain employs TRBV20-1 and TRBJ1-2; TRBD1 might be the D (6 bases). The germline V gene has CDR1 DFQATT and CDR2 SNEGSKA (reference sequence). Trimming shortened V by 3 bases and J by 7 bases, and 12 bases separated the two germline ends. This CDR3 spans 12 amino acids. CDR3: CSASGGQGGYTF. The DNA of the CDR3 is TGCAGTGCTAGCGGGGGGCAGGGTGGCTACACCTTC.

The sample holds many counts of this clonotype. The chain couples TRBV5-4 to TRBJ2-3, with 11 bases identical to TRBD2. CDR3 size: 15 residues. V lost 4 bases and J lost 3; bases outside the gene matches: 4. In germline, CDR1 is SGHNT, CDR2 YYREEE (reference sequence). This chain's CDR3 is CASSLTSGKTDTQYF. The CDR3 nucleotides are TGTGCCAGCAGCCTGACTAGCGGGAAAACAGATACGCAGTATTTT.

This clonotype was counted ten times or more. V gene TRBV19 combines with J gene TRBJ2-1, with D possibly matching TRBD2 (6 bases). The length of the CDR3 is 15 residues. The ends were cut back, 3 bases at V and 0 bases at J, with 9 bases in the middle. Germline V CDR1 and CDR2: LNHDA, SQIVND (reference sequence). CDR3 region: CASSISAGSYNEQFF. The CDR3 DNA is TGTGCCAGTAGTATTTCAGCGGGCTCCTACAATGAGCAGTTCTTC. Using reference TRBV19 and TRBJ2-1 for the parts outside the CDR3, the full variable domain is DGGITQSPKYLFRKEGQNVTLSCEQNLNHDAMYWYRQDPGQGLRLIYYSQIVNDFQKGDIAEGYSVSREKKESFPLTVTSAQKNPTAFYLCASSISAGSYNEQFFGPGTRLTVL.

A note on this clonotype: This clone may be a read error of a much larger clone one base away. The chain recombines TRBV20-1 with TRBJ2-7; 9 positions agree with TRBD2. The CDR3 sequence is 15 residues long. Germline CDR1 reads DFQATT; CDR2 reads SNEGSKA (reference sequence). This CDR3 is CSASPPGLASYERYF. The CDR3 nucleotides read TGCAGTGCTAGTCCCCCGGGACTAGCCTCCTACGAGCGGTACTTC.

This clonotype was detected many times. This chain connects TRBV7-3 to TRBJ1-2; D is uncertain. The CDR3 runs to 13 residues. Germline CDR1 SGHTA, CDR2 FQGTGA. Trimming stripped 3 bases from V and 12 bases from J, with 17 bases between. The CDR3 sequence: CASSFGPGEADTF. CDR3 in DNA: TGTGCCAGCAGCTTCGGTCCCGGTGAAGCCGACACCTTC. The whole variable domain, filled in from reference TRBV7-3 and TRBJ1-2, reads GAGVSQTPSNKVTEKGKYVELRCDPISGHTALYWYRQSLGQGPEFLIYFQGTGAADDSGLPNDRFFAVRPEGSVSTLKIQRTERGDSAVYLCASSFGPGEADTFGSGTRLTVV.